The rows below give T cell receptor beta chains drawn from one sample of a study of T cell responses to AZD1222 COVID-19 vaccine. TCRdb keeps only in-frame clones here, not all; method: immunoSEQ multiplex PCR. The sample lists around 200,000 clones; roughly 93% were seen once. The sample consisted of peripheral blood, taken on day 0 of AZD1222 vaccination. The receptors were sampled from an adult in good health. Both conserved end residues are part of each CDR3. Each record gives: clone size, D gene, J gene, V gene, CDR3 DNA, CDR3 protein. A D gene is named only where the DNA matches it firmly. The size of a clone is reported for some rows only, either as once, few or many, or as a class for expanded clones.

abundance: NA; d_gene: NA; j_gene: TRBJ2-6; v_gene: TRBV27; CDR3nt: TGTGCCAGCAGTTTTCGACAGGCCAACGTCCTGACTTTC; CDR3aa: CASSFRQANVLTF
abundance: NA; d_gene: TRBD2; j_gene: TRBJ2-1; v_gene: TRBV29-1; CDR3nt: TGCAGCCGTACGGGACTAGCGGGAGGTGAGCAGTTCTTC; CDR3aa: CSRTGLAGGEQFF
abundance: NA; d_gene: TRBD1; j_gene: TRBJ2-1; v_gene: TRBV3-1/TRBV3-2; CDR3nt: TGTGCCAGCAGCCACGGGACAGGGCAGTTCTTC; CDR3aa: CASSHGTGQFF
abundance: NA; d_gene: NA; j_gene: TRBJ2-5; v_gene: TRBV2; CDR3nt: TGTGCCAGCAGTGACGGCCTGATTTGGTGGGGACTTCAAGAGACCCAGTACTTC; CDR3aa: CASSDGLIWWGLQETQYF
abundance: few; d_gene: TRBD1; j_gene: TRBJ1-3; v_gene: TRBV18; CDR3nt: TGTGCCAGCTCAGAAGGACAGGCGAGCTCTGGAAACACCATATATTTT; CDR3aa: CASSEGQASSGNTIYF
abundance: NA; d_gene: TRBD2; j_gene: TRBJ2-1; v_gene: TRBV11-3; CDR3nt: TGTGCCAGCGGGACTAGCAGAAACAATGAGCAGTTCTTC; CDR3aa: CASGTSRNNEQFF
abundance: NA; d_gene: NA; j_gene: TRBJ1-1; v_gene: TRBV28; CDR3nt: TGTGCCAGCAGTTCCCCTCAGGGGCTGGACACTGAAGCTTTCTTT; CDR3aa: CASSSPQGLDTEAFF
abundance: NA; d_gene: TRBD1; j_gene: TRBJ2-5; v_gene: TRBV19; CDR3nt: TGTGCCAGTAGTGGAGACAGGGTCGCGGAGACCCAGTACTTC; CDR3aa: CASSGDRVAETQYF
abundance: NA; d_gene: TRBD1; j_gene: TRBJ2-1; v_gene: TRBV19; CDR3nt: TGTGCCAGTAGACAGGACAGGGGTTCCTACAATGAGCAGTTCTTC; CDR3aa: CASRQDRGSYNEQFF
abundance: NA; d_gene: TRBD1; j_gene: TRBJ2-5; v_gene: TRBV15; CDR3nt: TGTGCCACCAGCAGGCGGGACAGGGGACAGACCCAGTACTTC; CDR3aa: CATSRRDRGQTQYF
abundance: NA; d_gene: NA; j_gene: TRBJ1-4; v_gene: TRBV28; CDR3nt: TGTGCCAGCAGTTTATTAGGTTCGACTAATGAAAAACTGTTTTTT; CDR3aa: CASSLLGSTNEKLFF
abundance: NA; d_gene: NA; j_gene: TRBJ1-5; v_gene: TRBV29-1; CDR3nt: TGCAGCGTTGTAGAGGGGGGGAATCAGCCCCAGCATTTT; CDR3aa: CSVVEGGNQPQHF
abundance: NA; d_gene: TRBD1; j_gene: TRBJ1-2; v_gene: TRBV10-3; CDR3nt: TGTGCCATCACTCCGGGACAGGGCGATTGGTATGGCTACACCTTC; CDR3aa: CAITPGQGDWYGYTF
abundance: NA; d_gene: TRBD2; j_gene: TRBJ2-1; v_gene: TRBV4-1; CDR3nt: TGCGCCAGCAGCCTCGGGACTAGCGGGGCTAACAATGAGCAGTTCTTC; CDR3aa: CASSLGTSGANNEQFF
abundance: NA; d_gene: TRBD1; j_gene: TRBJ1-4; v_gene: TRBV28; CDR3nt: TGTGCCAGCAGTTTTCGACAGGGCAGCGCAACTAATGAAAAACTGTTTTTT; CDR3aa: CASSFRQGSATNEKLFF
abundance: NA; d_gene: NA; j_gene: TRBJ2-4; v_gene: TRBV10-3; CDR3nt: TGTGCCATCAGTGAGTACAGGGTAATCAGAGGAGCCAAAAACATTCAGTACTTC; CDR3aa: CAISEYRVIRGAKNIQYF
abundance: NA; d_gene: NA; j_gene: TRBJ1-5; v_gene: TRBV2; CDR3nt: TGTGCCAGCACTCTCCCGGGCCTACCCCAGCCCCAGCATTTT; CDR3aa: CASTLPGLPQPQHF
abundance: few; d_gene: NA; j_gene: TRBJ1-2; v_gene: TRBV14; CDR3nt: TGTGCCAGCAGCCGGGGACCTTTAAACTATGGCTACACCTTC; CDR3aa: CASSRGPLNYGYTF
abundance: NA; d_gene: NA; j_gene: TRBJ1-1; v_gene: TRBV7-2; CDR3nt: TGTGCCAGCAGCTTAGCGTGGGGGTCCCGATTGAAAGCTTTCTTT; CDR3aa: CASSLAWGSRLKAFF
abundance: NA; d_gene: TRBD1; j_gene: TRBJ2-1; v_gene: TRBV10-2; CDR3nt: TGCGCCAGCTCCCTGCAGGGGGCGGGGGAGCAGTTCTTC; CDR3aa: CASSLQGAGEQFF
abundance: NA; d_gene: TRBD1; j_gene: TRBJ1-1; v_gene: TRBV9; CDR3nt: TGTGCCAGCAGCCCGACAGGGGCCAGGAACACTGAAGCTTTCTTT; CDR3aa: CASSPTGARNTEAFF
abundance: once; d_gene: NA; j_gene: TRBJ1-1; v_gene: TRBV14; CDR3nt: TGTGCCAGCAGCGACGTCGGAGGGTTGGGAAGCACTGAAGCTTTCTTT; CDR3aa: CASSDVGGLGSTEAFF
abundance: NA; d_gene: NA; j_gene: TRBJ1-3; v_gene: TRBV7-3; CDR3nt: TGTGCCAGCAGCTTAAAGGCCGGAAACACCATATATTTT; CDR3aa: CASSLKAGNTIYF
abundance: once; d_gene: TRBD1; j_gene: TRBJ2-7; v_gene: TRBV7-8; CDR3nt: TGTGCCAGCAGCTTAGATGATGGGACAGATTACGAGCAGTACTTC; CDR3aa: CASSLDDGTDYEQYF
abundance: NA; d_gene: TRBD1; j_gene: TRBJ2-6; v_gene: TRBV2; CDR3nt: TGTGCCAGCAGGGAAAATCCCGGGACAGGGGTCTCTGGGGCCAACGTCCTGACTTTC; CDR3aa: CASRENPGTGVSGANVLTF
abundance: NA; d_gene: NA; j_gene: TRBJ2-4; v_gene: TRBV25-1; CDR3nt: TGTGCCAGCAGTGAATACAGAGGGGAGGTGGACATTCAGTACTTC; CDR3aa: CASSEYRGEVDIQYF
abundance: NA; d_gene: NA; j_gene: TRBJ1-1; v_gene: TRBV15; CDR3nt: TGTGCCACCAGCAGAGCCAGGGACACTGAAGCTTTCTTT; CDR3aa: CATSRARDTEAFF
abundance: NA; d_gene: NA; j_gene: TRBJ2-7; v_gene: TRBV7-9; CDR3nt: TGTGCCAGCACCAACAGCTACGAGCAGTACTTC; CDR3aa: CASTNSYEQYF
abundance: NA; d_gene: NA; j_gene: TRBJ2-1; v_gene: TRBV6-6; CDR3nt: TGTGCCAGCACCCTCAATAGCGTCTCCTACAATGAGCAGTTCTTC; CDR3aa: CASTLNSVSYNEQFF
abundance: NA; d_gene: NA; j_gene: TRBJ2-7; v_gene: TRBV7-6; CDR3nt: TGTGCCAGCAGCTTAGGTGGCGGTTACGAGCAGTACTTC; CDR3aa: CASSLGGGYEQYF
abundance: NA; d_gene: NA; j_gene: TRBJ2-7; v_gene: TRBV27; CDR3nt: TGTGCCAGCAGTATTACAGGGTCCTACGAGCAGTACTTC; CDR3aa: CASSITGSYEQYF
abundance: once; d_gene: NA; j_gene: TRBJ2-7; v_gene: TRBV27; CDR3nt: TGTGCCAGCACCGGGGCAGGGGTCTACGAGCAGTACTTC; CDR3aa: CASTGAGVYEQYF
abundance: NA; d_gene: NA; j_gene: TRBJ1-2; v_gene: TRBV19; CDR3nt: TGTGCCAGTACCCCCGGAGCGGACAGACCCTATGGCTACACCTTC; CDR3aa: CASTPGADRPYGYTF
abundance: NA; d_gene: TRBD1; j_gene: TRBJ2-1; v_gene: TRBV5-1; CDR3nt: TGCGCCAGCAGCGCCAGGACAGGGTCTGACAATGAGCAGTTCTTC; CDR3aa: CASSARTGSDNEQFF
abundance: NA; d_gene: TRBD2; j_gene: TRBJ2-5; v_gene: TRBV6-5; CDR3nt: TGTGCCAGCAGGACTAGCGGGGCCCAAGAGACCCAGTACTTC; CDR3aa: CASRTSGAQETQYF
abundance: NA; d_gene: TRBD2; j_gene: TRBJ2-1; v_gene: TRBV9; CDR3nt: TGTGCCAGCAGCCCGGGGGGAAATGAGCAGTTCTTC; CDR3aa: CASSPGGNEQFF
abundance: NA; d_gene: TRBD2; j_gene: TRBJ2-2; v_gene: TRBV19; CDR3nt: TGTGCCAGTAGTACTTACCCCGGGACTAGCGGGAGAGGAGGGGAGCTGTTTTTT; CDR3aa: CASSTYPGTSGRGGELFF
abundance: NA; d_gene: NA; j_gene: TRBJ2-1; v_gene: TRBV11-2; CDR3nt: TGTGCCAGCAGCTTAGATATTTATGAGCAGTTCTTC; CDR3aa: CASSLDIYEQFF
abundance: NA; d_gene: NA; j_gene: TRBJ2-1; v_gene: TRBV24-1; CDR3nt: TGTGCCACCAGTTGGGGGTCGGGAAGGAGCTCCTACAATGAGCAGTTCTTC; CDR3aa: CATSWGSGRSSYNEQFF
abundance: NA; d_gene: TRBD2; j_gene: TRBJ2-7; v_gene: TRBV10-3; CDR3nt: TGTGCCATCAGTGAGGGACTAGCGGGAGGGTACGAGCAGTACTTC; CDR3aa: CAISEGLAGGYEQYF
abundance: NA; d_gene: NA; j_gene: TRBJ1-1; v_gene: TRBV24-1; CDR3nt: TGTGCCACCAGTGATTCTATGGGTGCTGAAGCTTTCTTT; CDR3aa: CATSDSMGAEAFF
abundance: NA; d_gene: TRBD2; j_gene: TRBJ2-7; v_gene: TRBV5-6; CDR3nt: TGTGCCAGCAGCTTGAGGAGCGGGAGGGCCTACGAGCAGTACTTC; CDR3aa: CASSLRSGRAYEQYF
abundance: once; d_gene: NA; j_gene: TRBJ1-1; v_gene: TRBV6-5; CDR3nt: TGTGCCAGCAGAAGAGGTCCCACTGAAGCTTTCTTT; CDR3aa: CASRRGPTEAFF